The T cell receptor beta chain under discussion was sequenced for a study of human T cells and chemical hapten exposure. Study in general: DPC at 2% was the sensitizing agent, placed on about 2 cm by about 2 cm of upper inner arm skin. Scalp application of diphenylcyclopropenone was performed weekly in patients across the entire roughly 25-week study.

Regarding the study as a whole: Relative to control repertoires, expanded TCRs gave rise to significantly more large CDR3 similarity clusters.

V was shortened by 0 bases and J by 6 bases, with 12 bases between the two germline ends. CDR1 is SGDLS and CDR2 is YYNGEE in the germline V gene. CDR3 size: 14 residues. In the study's own analysis: Counting gave a median of around 100,000 TCRs per sample, with values ranging from about 20,000 to 750,000. TCRdb re-analysed the RACE reads in MiXCR, keeping a single row per CDR3 protein. In this record, the V and J calls reflect TCRdb's handling and not the investigators' own analysis. The repertoire consists of 350,000 to 400,000 distinct CDR3 sequences, with nearly 6.5% occurring once and the leading ten covering over 5.5%. The time point is: patch test 2, 6 weeks after DPC sensitization. This sample's treatment: therapeutic diphenylcyclopropenone sensitization with weekly scalp DPC. Turning to this clonotype: Its specificity is unknown.

The chain recombines TRBV9 with TRBJ1-1, with a tentative D call TRBD1 (6 bases). Sample: whole blood, taken in connection with sensitization to the hapten diphenylcyclopropenone (DPC). This TCR was sampled from a woman aged 18-30 years with alopecia areata. Some clones in this sample may be carry-over from other donors' samples. The DNA of the CDR3 is TGTGCCAGCAGCGTAGGGGGGCAGTGGGCTGAAGCTTTCTTT. Protein: CASSVGGQWAEAFF.